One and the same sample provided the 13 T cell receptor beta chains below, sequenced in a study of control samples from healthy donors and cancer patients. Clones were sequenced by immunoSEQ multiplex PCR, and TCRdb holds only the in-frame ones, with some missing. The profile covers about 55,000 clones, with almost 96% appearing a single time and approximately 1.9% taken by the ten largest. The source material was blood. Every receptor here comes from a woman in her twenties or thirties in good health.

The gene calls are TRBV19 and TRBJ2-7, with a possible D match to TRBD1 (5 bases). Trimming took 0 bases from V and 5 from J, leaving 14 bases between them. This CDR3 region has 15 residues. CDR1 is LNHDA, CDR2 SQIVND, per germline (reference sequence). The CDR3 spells CASSIDLGLEDEQYF. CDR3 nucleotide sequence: TGTGCCAGTAGTATAGATCTGGGGCTAGAGGACGAGCAGTACTTC.

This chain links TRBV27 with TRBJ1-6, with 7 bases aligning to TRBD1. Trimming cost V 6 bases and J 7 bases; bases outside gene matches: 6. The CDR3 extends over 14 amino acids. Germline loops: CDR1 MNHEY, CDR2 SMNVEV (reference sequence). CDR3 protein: CASRLDRLNSPLHF. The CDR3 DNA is TGTGCCAGCAGGCTGGACAGGTTGAATTCACCCCTCCACTTT.

CDR3 sequence reads: CASSHSRQLDGYTF. CDR3 bases: TGTGCCAGCAGCCATTCCCGGCAGCTCGATGGCTACACCTTC. V and J are TRBV4-2 and TRBJ1-2; D not resolved. This CDR3 contains 14 residues. The ends were cut back, 3 bases at V and 6 bases at J, with 14 bases in the middle. Germline lookup yields CDR1 LGHNA and CDR2 YNFKEQ.

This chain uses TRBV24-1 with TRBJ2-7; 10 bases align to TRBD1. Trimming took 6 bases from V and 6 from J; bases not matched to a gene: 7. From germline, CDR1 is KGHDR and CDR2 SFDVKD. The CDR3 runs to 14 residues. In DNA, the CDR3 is TGTGCCACCAGTCGGACAGGGGGGACGGGCGAGCAGTACTTC. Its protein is CATSRTGGTGEQYF.

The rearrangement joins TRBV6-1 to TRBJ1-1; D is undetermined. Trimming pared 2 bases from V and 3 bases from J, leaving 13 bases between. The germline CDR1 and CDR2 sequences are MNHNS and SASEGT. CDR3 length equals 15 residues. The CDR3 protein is CASSEIDGTYTEAFF. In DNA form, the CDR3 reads TGTGCCAGCAGTGAAATTGACGGAACTTACACTGAAGCTTTCTTT.

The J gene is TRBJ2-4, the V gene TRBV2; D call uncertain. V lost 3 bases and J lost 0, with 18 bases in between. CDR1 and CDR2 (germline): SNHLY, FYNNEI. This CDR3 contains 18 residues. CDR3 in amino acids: CASSEWVRADLAKNIQYF. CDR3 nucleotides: TGTGCCAGCAGTGAGTGGGTTAGGGCAGACTTAGCCAAAAACATTCAGTACTTC.

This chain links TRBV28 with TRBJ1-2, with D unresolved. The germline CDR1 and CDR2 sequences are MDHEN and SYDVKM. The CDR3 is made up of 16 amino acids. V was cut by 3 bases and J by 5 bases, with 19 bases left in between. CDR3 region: CASSFIGGGIIYGYTF. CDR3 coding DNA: TGTGCCAGCAGTTTTATCGGCGGCGGTATTATTTATGGCTACACCTTC.

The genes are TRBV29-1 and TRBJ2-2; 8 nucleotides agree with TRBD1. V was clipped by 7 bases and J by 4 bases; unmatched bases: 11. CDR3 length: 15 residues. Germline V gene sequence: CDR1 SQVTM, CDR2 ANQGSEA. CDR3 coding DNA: TGCAGCGCCCAGGACAGGGCCGCGGGCACCGGGGAGCTGTTTTTT. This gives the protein CSAQDRAAGTGELFF.

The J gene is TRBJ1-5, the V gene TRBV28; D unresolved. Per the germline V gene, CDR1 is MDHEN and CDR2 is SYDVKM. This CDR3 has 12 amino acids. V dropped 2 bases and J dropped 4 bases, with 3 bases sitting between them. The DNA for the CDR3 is TGTGCCAGCAGTTTACTGAATCAGCCCCAGCATTTT. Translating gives CASSLLNQPQHF.

CDR3 sequence: CASSLPTGTEAFF. CDR3 DNA sequence: TGTGCCAGCAGTCTACCTACGGGGACTGAAGCTTTCTTT. This chain joins TRBV28 and TRBJ1-1; no clear D. CDR3 length: 13 amino acids. Trimming shortened V by 5 bases and J by 5 bases, and 12 bases separated the two germline ends. Germline V lookup: CDR1 MDHEN, CDR2 SYDVKM.

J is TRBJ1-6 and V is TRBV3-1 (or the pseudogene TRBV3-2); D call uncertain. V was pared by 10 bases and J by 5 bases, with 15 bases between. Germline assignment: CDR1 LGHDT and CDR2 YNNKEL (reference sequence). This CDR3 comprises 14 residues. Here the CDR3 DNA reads TGTGCCACTGGGTCGGCTCCTGATAATTCACCCCTCCACTTT. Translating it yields CATGSAPDNSPLHF.

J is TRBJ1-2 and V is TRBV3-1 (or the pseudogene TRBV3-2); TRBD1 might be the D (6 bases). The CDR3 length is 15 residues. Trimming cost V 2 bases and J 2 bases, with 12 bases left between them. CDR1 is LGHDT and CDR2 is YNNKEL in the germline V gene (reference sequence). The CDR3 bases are TGTGCCAGCAGCCAACGATCGGGGGCGAACTATGGCTACACCTTC. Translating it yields CASSQRSGANYGYTF.

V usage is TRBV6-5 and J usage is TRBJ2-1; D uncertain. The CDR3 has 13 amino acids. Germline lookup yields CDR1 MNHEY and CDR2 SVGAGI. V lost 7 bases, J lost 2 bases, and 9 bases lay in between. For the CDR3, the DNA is TGTGCCAGCATGGGGTTCCCCTACAATGAGCAGTTCTTC. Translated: CASMGFPYNEQFF.